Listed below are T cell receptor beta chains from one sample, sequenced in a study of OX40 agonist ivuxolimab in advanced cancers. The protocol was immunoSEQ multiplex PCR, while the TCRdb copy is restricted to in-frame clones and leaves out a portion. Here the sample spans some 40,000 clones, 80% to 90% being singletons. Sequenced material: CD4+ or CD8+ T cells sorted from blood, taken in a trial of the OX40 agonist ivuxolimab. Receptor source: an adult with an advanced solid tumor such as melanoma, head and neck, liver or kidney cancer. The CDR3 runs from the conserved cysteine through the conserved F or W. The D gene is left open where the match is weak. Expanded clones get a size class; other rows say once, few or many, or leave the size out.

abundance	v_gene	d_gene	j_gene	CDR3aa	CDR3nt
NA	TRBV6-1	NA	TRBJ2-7	CASSSNQGWVYEQYF	TGTGCCAGCAGTTCTAACCAGGGTTGGGTTTACGAGCAGTACTTC
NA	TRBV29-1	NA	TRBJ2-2	CSAPTEGGELFF	TGCAGCGCCCCTACGGAGGGCGGGGAGCTGTTTTTT
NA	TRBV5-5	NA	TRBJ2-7	CASSFQGYEQYF	TGTGCCAGCAGCTTTCAGGGGTACGAGCAGTACTTC
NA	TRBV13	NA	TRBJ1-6	CASSFEGEGYSPLHF	TGTGCCAGCAGCTTTGAGGGTGAAGGGTATTCACCCCTCCACTTT
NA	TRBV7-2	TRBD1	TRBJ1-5	CASSPGQGGLAQHF	TGTGCCAGCAGCCCTGGACAGGGGGGTTTGGCCCAGCATTTT
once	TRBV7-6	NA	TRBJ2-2	CASSLRDTLYTGELFF	TGTGCCAGCAGCTTACGGGACACTCTTTACACCGGGGAGCTGTTTTTT
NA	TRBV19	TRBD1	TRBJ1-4	CASTFPSGGEKLFF	TGTGCCAGTACCTTTCCCTCAGGGGGTGAAAAACTGTTTTTT
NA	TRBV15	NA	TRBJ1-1	CATSRDWEREAEAFF	TGTGCCACCAGCAGAGATTGGGAAAGGGAGGCTGAAGCTTTCTTT
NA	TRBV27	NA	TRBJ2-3	CASSLQRIRGTDTQYF	TGTGCCAGCAGTCTACAGCGGATACGGGGTACAGATACGCAGTATTTT
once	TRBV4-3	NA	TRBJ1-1	CASSQDLGGTEAFF	TGCGCCAGCAGCCAAGATTTGGGGGGCACTGAAGCTTTCTTT
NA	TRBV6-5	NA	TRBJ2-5	CASSYSRGGETQYF	TGTGCCAGCAGTTACTCCAGGGGTGGAGAGACCCAGTACTTC
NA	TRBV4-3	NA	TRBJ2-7	CASSQAGAAYEQYF	TGCGCCAGCAGCCAAGCGGGGGCGGCCTACGAGCAGTACTTC
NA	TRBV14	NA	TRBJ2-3	CASSQERTLITDTQYF	TGTGCCAGCAGCCAAGAGAGGACACTGATCACAGATACGCAGTATTTT
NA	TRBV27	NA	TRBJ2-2	CASSTTGELFF	TGTGCCAGCAGTACCACCGGGGAGCTGTTTTTT
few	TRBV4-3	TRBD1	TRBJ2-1	CASSQDPGTGVALGEQFF	TGCGCCAGCAGCCAAGATCCCGGGACAGGCGTTGCCTTAGGTGAGCAGTTCTTC
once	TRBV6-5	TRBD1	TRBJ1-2	CASRPQGNYGYTF	TGTGCCAGCAGACCACAGGGGAACTATGGCTACACCTTC
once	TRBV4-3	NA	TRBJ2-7	CASSPGTGTRYEQYF	TGCGCCAGCAGCCCTGGGACAGGGACTAGGTACGAGCAGTACTTC
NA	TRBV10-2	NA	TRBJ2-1	CASSLQGSYNEQFF	TGCGCCAGCAGTCTTCAGGGTTCCTACAATGAGCAGTTCTTC
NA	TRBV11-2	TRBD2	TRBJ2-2	CASTPLGGITGELFF	TGTGCCAGCACCCCCCTGGGGGGGATCACCGGGGAGCTGTTTTTT
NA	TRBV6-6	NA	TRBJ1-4	CASIQTAYGEKLFF	TGTGCCAGCATTCAGACAGCCTACGGTGAAAAACTGTTTTTT
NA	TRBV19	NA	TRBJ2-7	CASSIVLGSGEQYF	TGTGCCAGTAGTATAGTACTGGGTTCGGGTGAGCAGTACTTC
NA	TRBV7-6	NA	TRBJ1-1	CASSPEWAWEAFF	TGTGCCAGCAGTCCAGAATGGGCTTGGGAAGCTTTCTTT